This entry lists 21 T cell receptor beta chains sequenced from one sample in a study of T cell repertoires in cytomegalovirus infection (dated by TCRdb to the late 2010s). The antigens of these receptors remain unknown. Sequenced on an Illumina HiSeq 1500. TCRdb cleaned the public reads at Q25 with fastp, built clones with MiXCR and kept in-frame beta chains. Rows matching on CDR3 protein sequence are summarized as one entry with the most common DNA and genes. The sample includes some 800,000 distinct CDR3 sequences, with about 29% observed a single time. The ten largest make up roughly 13% of the sample. The treatment or condition label, read with the paper, signifies: in vitro stimulation with specific CMV peptide epitopes to enrich CMV-specific T cells. Sequenced material: cultured CD8+ T cells from PBMCs, taken from culture after CMV antigen stimulation. The receptors originated from a human donor in good health (CMV status not recorded). Some clones in this sample may be carry-over from other donors' samples.

This clonotype was counted ten times or more. V gene TRBV7-2 combines with J gene TRBJ2-1; 8 nucleotides line up with TRBD2. V lost 1 base and J lost 6; bases outside the gene matches: 2. CDR3 length equals 14 residues. Germline CDR1 reads SGHTA; CDR2 reads FQGNSA. CDR3 protein: CASSLGGGSNEQFF. CDR3 DNA: TGTGCCAGCAGCTTAGGCGGGGGGTCCAATGAGCAGTTCTTC.

This clonotype has just a few counts. The chain employs TRBV4-3 and TRBJ2-1; 8 positions agree with TRBD2. Looked up from germline, CDR1 is LGHNA and CDR2 is YSLEER. V was clipped by 0 bases and J by 9 bases; unmatched bases: 10. This CDR3 comprises 16 residues. CDR3 residues: CASSQDPERGIGEQFF. The CDR3 nucleotides are TGCGCCAGCAGCCAAGATCCGGAGCGGGGGATAGGTGAGCAGTTCTTC.

This clonotype showed up just a few times. The CDR3 loop reads CASSLDRGGQGSGYTF. The DNA for the CDR3 is TGTGCCAGCAGTTTAGACCGTGGGGGACAGGGTAGTGGCTACACCTTC. The chain couples TRBV12-3 or TRBV12-4 to TRBJ1-2; 9 nucleotides match TRBD1. After removal of 1 base from V and 7 bases from J, the junction contained 10 bases not matched to a gene. The CDR3 loop spans 16 amino acids.

This clonotype was observed many times. This CDR3 is CASSLGVSYNEQFF. The CDR3, as DNA: TGTGCCAGCAGTTTAGGTGTCTCCTACAATGAGCAGTTCTTC. The genes are TRBV27 and TRBJ2-1; D is unresolved. Deletions cut 2 bases from V and 0 bases from J, with 5 bases between. The CDR3 has 14 residues. CDR1 and CDR2 from the germline V gene are MNHEY and SMNVEV (reference sequence).

The chain employs TRBV12-3 or TRBV12-4 and TRBJ1-2, with 8 bases fitting TRBD1. The CDR3 is 16 amino acids. Germline trimming cut 5 bases from V and 5 bases from J; bases unmatched to any gene: 13. CDR3 in DNA: TGTGCCAGCAGTAAACTGTTGGGACAGGTGGTTTATGGCTACACCTTC. Protein product: CASSKLLGQVVYGYTF.

The V and J genes are TRBV2 and TRBJ2-7; D perhaps matches TRBD2 (5 bases). This CDR3 is built from 13 residues. CDR1 and CDR2 from the germline V gene are SNHLY and FYNNEI. Between the trimmed V and J ends, which lost 4 bases and 6 bases, there was a span of 13 bases. In DNA form, the CDR3 reads TGTGCCAGCAGTGGAATGGGGAGAATCGAGCAGTACTTC. It codes for CASSGMGRIEQYF.

This sequence joins TRBV12-3 or TRBV12-4 and TRBJ2-2; 9 bases align to TRBD1. There are 19 residues in the CDR3. V was clipped by 7 bases and J by 0 bases; unmatched bases: 15. The CDR3 DNA is TGTGCCAGCACCTTTTTGACGACAGGGGGAACCACGAACACCGGGGAGCTGTTTTTT. Its translation is CASTFLTTGGTTNTGELFF.

This clonotype was counted ten times or more. This chain uses TRBV7-8 with TRBJ2-2; perhaps TRBD2 as D (5 bases). CDR3 length: 14 amino acids. V was clipped by 5 bases and J by 6 bases, with 13 bases between them. CDR1 and CDR2 from the germline V gene are SGHVS and FQNEAQ. The CDR3 region is CASSAPERAGELFF. The CDR3 nucleotides are TGTGCCAGCAGCGCCCCTGAGAGGGCCGGGGAGCTGTTTTTT.

This clonotype was observed at least ten times. The rearrangement links TRBV11-1 to TRBJ1-1; D not resolved. The CDR3 spans 16 residues. From germline, CDR1 is SGHAT and CDR2 FQDESV (reference sequence). The V and J ends lost 1 base and 0 bases respectively, with 12 bases between them. The CDR3: CASSLVMAVVNTEAFF. CDR3 DNA: TGTGCCAGCAGCTTAGTGATGGCGGTCGTGAACACTGAAGCTTTCTTT.

This chain uses TRBV5-5 with TRBJ2-5; D possibly corresponds to TRBD1 (6 bases). The V end was cut by 5 bases, the J end by 5 bases, with 19 bases between. Per germline, CDR1 SGHKS and CDR2 YYEKEE (reference sequence). This CDR3 region has 15 residues. In DNA, the CDR3 is TGTGCCAGCAGTCACGATCAGGGGAACGTCGAGACCCAGTACTTC. Translation gives CASSHDQGNVETQYF.

This clonotype was seen a handful of times. The chain is built from TRBV6-4 and TRBJ2-1, with TRBD2 as a possible D gene (6 bases). V lost 3 bases and J 6 bases, leaving 12 bases between the germline ends. Germline values: CDR1 MRHNA, CDR2 SNTAGT. The CDR3 consists of 14 residues. The CDR3 spells CASSEISGRNEQFF. The CDR3 DNA reads TGTGCCAGCAGTGAAATTAGCGGACGCAATGAGCAGTTCTTC.

This clonotype showed up just a few times. This chain links TRBV12-3 or TRBV12-4 with TRBJ2-7; tentatively, D is TRBD2 (7 bases). Trimming took 7 bases from V and 4 from J, leaving 17 bases between them. CDR3 length: 14 amino acids. The DNA for the CDR3 is TGTGCCAGCACCCAGGGAGGGGGTGGTTACGAGCAGTACTTC. Protein sequence: CASTQGGGGYEQYF.

This clonotype came up a few times. The CDR3 coding sequence is TGTGCCAGCAGTCCCCGGGACAGGGGGCCCCACGAGCAGTACGTC. It translates to CASSPRDRGPHEQYV. This chain links TRBV2 with TRBJ2-7; TRBD1 matches at 12 bases. Germline CDR1 and CDR2: SNHLY and FYNNEI. V shed 5 bases, J shed 5 bases, and the junction held 7 bases outside the gene matches. The CDR3 is 15 residues long.

The rearrangement uses TRBV14 and TRBJ1-1; tentatively, D is TRBD1 (5 bases). The length of the CDR3 is 14 residues. In germline, CDR1 is SGHDN, CDR2 FVKESK. V was cut by 0 bases and J by 6 bases, with 11 bases left in between. The CDR3 reads CASSQEWGFPEAFF. CDR3 nucleotides: TGTGCCAGCAGCCAAGAATGGGGGTTCCCTGAAGCTTTCTTT.

This sequence joins TRBV6-1 and TRBJ1-5; D perhaps matches TRBD1 (6 bases). CDR1 is MNHNS and CDR2 is SASEGT in the germline V gene. This CDR3 is built from 15 residues. Trimming cost V 1 base and J 10 bases, with 17 bases left between them. The CDR3 DNA reads as TGTGCCAGCAGTGAAGGCGGGGGCGACCCGCTACCCCAGCATTTT. It specifies CASSEGGGDPLPQHF.

The chain is built from TRBV7-9 and TRBJ1-2, with D possibly TRBD1 on 5 matching bases. The length of the CDR3 is 12 residues. Germline V gene sequence: CDR1 SEHNR, CDR2 FQNEAQ (reference sequence). Between the trimmed V and J ends, which lost 3 bases and 8 bases, there was a span of 10 bases. CDR3 region: CASSLAGRGYTF. The CDR3 region has the DNA TGTGCCAGCAGCTTGGCAGGGCGCGGCTACACCTTC.

The table lists this clonotype with many counts. The chain has TRBV19 and TRBJ2-7; 7 bases align to TRBD2. V trimming: 3 bases; J trimming: 3 bases; junction bases outside the gene matches: 8. This CDR3 is 15 amino acids long. From germline, CDR1 is LNHDA and CDR2 SQIVND (reference sequence). The CDR3 here is CASSIKRGPLYEQYV. As DNA, the CDR3 is TGTGCCAGTAGTATTAAGCGGGGACCTCTCTACGAGCAGTACGTC.

The chain recombines TRBV7-8 with TRBJ2-3, with D possibly TRBD2 on 6 matching bases. Trimming pared 4 bases from V and 2 bases from J, leaving 13 bases between. Germline CDR1 and CDR2: SGHVS and FQNEAQ. This CDR3 spans 15 amino acids. CDR3 sequence reads: CASSSSSAFTDTQYF. The CDR3 DNA reads TGTGCCAGCAGCTCCTCTAGCGCTTTCACAGATACGCAGTATTTT.

Concerning this clonotype itself: A much larger clone lies a single base off, so this may be a read error. This chain's CDR3 is CASSVEREGVDELFF. DNA for the CDR3: TGTGCCAGCAGCGTGGAACGCGAGGGAGTCGATGAGCTGTTCTTC. The V call is TRBV7-9, the J call TRBJ2-1, with a possible D match to TRBD2 (5 bases). This CDR3 has 15 amino acids. Germline V lookup: CDR1 SEHNR, CDR2 FQNEAQ (reference sequence).

This clonotype was seen repeatedly, ten times or more. The chain combines TRBV12-3 or TRBV12-4 with TRBJ2-1, with unresolved D. Between the trimmed V and J ends, which lost 2 bases and 6 bases, there was a span of 11 bases. The CDR3 totals 14 residues. DNA of the CDR3: TGTGCCAGCAGTTTAAGCCAGGCGCCCAATGAGCAGTTCTTC. Translation: CASSLSQAPNEQFF.

The chain joins TRBV7-3 to TRBJ2-3; D gene ambiguous. The CDR3 runs 15 residues. Per germline, CDR1 SGHTA and CDR2 FQGTGA. V lost 10 bases and J lost 2, with 19 bases in between. The CDR3 DNA reads as TGTGCCATAAGTGGGAAGGCAGATCTCACAGATACGCAGTATTTT. This codes for CAISGKADLTDTQYF.